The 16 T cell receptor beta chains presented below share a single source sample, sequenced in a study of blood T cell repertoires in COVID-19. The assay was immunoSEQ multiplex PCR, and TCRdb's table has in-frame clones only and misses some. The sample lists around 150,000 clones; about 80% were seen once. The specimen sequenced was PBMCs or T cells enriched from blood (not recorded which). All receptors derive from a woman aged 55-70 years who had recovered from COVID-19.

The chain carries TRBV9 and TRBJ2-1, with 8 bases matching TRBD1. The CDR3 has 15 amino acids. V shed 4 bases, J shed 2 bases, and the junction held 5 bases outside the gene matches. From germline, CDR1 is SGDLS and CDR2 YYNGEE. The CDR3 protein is CASSPRDRTYNEQFF. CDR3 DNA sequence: TGTGCCAGCAGCCCCCGGGACAGGACCTACAATGAGCAGTTCTTC.

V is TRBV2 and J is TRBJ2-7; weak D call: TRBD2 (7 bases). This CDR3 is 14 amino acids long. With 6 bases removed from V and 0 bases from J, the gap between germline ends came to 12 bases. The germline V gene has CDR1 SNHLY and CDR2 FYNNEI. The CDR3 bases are TGTGCCAGCAGGGCGGGGGCCCACTCCTACGAGCAGTACTTC. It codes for CASRAGAHSYEQYF.

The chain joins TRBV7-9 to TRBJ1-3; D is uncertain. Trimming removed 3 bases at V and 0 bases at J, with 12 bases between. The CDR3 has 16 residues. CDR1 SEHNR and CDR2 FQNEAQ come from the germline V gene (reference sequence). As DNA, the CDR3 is TGTGCCAGCAGCTTCAGCAGGCCGAACTCTGGAAACACCATATATTTT. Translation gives CASSFSRPNSGNTIYF. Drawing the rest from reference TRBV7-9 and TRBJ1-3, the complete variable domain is DTGVSQNPRHKITKRGQNVTFRCDPISEHNRLYWYRQTLGQGPEFLTYFQNEAQLEKSRLLSDRFSAERPKGSFSTLEIQRTEQGDSAMYLCASSFSRPNSGNTIYFGEGSWLTVV.

For the CDR3, the DNA is TGCAGCGTTGACGGGGGAACTAATGAAAAACTGTTTTTT. Its protein product is CSVDGGTNEKLFF. This chain connects TRBV29-1 to TRBJ1-4; tentative D call: TRBD1 (5 bases). V lost 3 bases, J lost 1 base, and 6 bases lay in between. Germline V gene data show CDR1 as SQVTM and CDR2 as ANQGSEA. The CDR3 is made up of 13 amino acids.

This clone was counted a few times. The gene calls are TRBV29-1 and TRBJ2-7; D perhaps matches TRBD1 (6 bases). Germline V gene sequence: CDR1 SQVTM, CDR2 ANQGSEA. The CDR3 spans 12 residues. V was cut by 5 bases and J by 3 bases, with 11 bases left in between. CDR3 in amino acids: CSVRTDRYEQYF. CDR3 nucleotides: TGCAGCGTTCGGACAGATCGCTACGAGCAGTACTTC.

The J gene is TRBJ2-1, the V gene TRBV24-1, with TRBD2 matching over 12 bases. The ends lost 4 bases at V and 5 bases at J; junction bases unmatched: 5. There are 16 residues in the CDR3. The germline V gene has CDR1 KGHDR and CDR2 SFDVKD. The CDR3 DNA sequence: TGTGCCACCAGTGAGGAGACTAGCGGGGGACACAATGAGCAGTTCTTC. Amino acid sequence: CATSEETSGGHNEQFF.

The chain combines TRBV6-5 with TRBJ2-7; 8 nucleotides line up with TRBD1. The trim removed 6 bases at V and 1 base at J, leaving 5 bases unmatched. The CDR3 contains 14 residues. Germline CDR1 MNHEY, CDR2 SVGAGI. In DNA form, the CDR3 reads TGTGCCAGCAGCGCCACAGGGGGGTCCTACGAGCAGTACTTC. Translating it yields CASSATGGSYEQYF.

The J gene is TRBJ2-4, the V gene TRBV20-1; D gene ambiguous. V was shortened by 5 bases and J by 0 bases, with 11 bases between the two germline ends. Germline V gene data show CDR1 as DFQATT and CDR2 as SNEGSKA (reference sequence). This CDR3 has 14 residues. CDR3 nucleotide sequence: TGCAGTGCTGGTGGCTTGAGAGCCAAAAACATTCAGTACTTC. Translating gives CSAGGLRAKNIQYF.

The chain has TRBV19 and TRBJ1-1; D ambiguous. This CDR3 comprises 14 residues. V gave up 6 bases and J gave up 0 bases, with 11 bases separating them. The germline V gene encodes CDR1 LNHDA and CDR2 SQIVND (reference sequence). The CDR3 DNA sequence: TGTGCCAGTAGCCCAGACGACTTGAACACTGAAGCTTTCTTT. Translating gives CASSPDDLNTEAFF.

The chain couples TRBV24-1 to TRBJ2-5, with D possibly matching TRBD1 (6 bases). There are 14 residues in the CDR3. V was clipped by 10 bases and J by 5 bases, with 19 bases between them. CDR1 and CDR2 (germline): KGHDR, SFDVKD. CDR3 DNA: TGTGCCACGAGCACCTCTCTAAGGGGGGAGACCCAGTACTTC. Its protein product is CATSTSLRGETQYF.

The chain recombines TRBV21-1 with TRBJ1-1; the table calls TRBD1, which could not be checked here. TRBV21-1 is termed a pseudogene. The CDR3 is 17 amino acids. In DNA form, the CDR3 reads TGTGCCAGCAGCAAAGAGCCAGGGGCGACCCCGAACACTGAAGCTTTCTTT. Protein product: CASSKEPGATPNTEAFF.

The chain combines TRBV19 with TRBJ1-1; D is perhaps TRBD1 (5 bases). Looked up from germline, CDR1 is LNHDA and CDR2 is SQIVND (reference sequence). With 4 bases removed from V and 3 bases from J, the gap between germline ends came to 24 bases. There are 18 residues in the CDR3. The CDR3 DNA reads TGTGCCAGTAGTAATTTATGGGAGGGGAAGAATTTCGACACTGAAGCTTTCTTT. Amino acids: CASSNLWEGKNFDTEAFF.

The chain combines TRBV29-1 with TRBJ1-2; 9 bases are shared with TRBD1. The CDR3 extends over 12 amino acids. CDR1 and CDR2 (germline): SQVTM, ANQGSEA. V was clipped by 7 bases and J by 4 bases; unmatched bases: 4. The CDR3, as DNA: TGCAGCGCCAAGACAGGGGGCTATGGCTACACCTTC. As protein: CSAKTGGYGYTF.

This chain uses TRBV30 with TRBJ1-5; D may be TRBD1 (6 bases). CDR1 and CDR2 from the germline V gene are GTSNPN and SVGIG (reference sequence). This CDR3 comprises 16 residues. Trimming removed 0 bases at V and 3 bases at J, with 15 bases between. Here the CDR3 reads CAWSVWGAGDNQPQHF. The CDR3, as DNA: TGTGCCTGGAGTGTCTGGGGGGCGGGGGACAATCAGCCCCAGCATTTT.

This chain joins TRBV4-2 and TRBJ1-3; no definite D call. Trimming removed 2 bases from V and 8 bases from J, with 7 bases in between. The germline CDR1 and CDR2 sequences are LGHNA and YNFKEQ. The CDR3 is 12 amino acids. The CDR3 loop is CASSQSQDTIYF. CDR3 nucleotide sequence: TGTGCCAGCAGCCAATCGCAGGACACCATATATTTT.

CDR3 sequence: CASVGPAGDTEAFF. CDR3 in DNA: TGTGCCAGCGTCGGGCCAGCGGGGGACACTGAAGCTTTCTTT. The gene calls are TRBV11-2 and TRBJ1-1; a possible D gene is TRBD1 (5 bases). Germline-derived CDR1 and CDR2 are SGHAT and FQNNGV. Trimming shortened V by 8 bases and J by 3 bases, and 16 bases separated the two germline ends. This CDR3 spans 14 amino acids. The entire variable domain, with the rest obtained from reference TRBV11-2 and TRBJ1-1, is as follows: EAGVAQSPRYKIIEKRQSVAFWCNPISGHATLYWYQQILGQGPKLLIQFQNNGVVDDSQLPKDRFSAERLKGVDSTLKIQPAKLEDSAVYLCASVGPAGDTEAFFGQGTRLTVV.